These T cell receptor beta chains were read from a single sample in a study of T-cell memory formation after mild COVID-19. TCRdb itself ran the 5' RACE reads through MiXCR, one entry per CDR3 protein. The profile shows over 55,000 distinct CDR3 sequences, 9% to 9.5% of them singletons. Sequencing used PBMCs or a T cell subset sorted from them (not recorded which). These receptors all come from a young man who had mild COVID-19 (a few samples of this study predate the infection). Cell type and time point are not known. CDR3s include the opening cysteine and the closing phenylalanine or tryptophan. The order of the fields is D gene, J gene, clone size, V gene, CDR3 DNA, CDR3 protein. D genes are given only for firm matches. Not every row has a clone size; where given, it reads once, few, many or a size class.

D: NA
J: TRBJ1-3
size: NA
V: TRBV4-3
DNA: TGCGCCAGCAGCCAAGCTCCAGAGACCTCTGGAAACACCATATATTTT
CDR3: CASSQAPETSGNTIYF

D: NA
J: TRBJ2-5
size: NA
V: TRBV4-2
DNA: TGTGCCAGCAGCCAAGGGTCGGGTGATCAAGAGACCCAGTACTTC
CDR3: CASSQGSGDQETQYF

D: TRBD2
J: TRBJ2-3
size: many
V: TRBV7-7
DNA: TGTGCCAGCAGCCCGGGGGGTTATACGCAGTATTTT
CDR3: CASSPGGYTQYF

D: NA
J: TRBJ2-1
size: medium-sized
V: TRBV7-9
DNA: TGTGCCGGAAGCAGGGGAGCTACCTACAATGAGCAGTTCTTC
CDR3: CAGSRGATYNEQFF

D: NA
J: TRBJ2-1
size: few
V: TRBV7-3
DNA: TGTGCCAGCAGCTTAGATAGCGCACCACACAATGAGCAGTTCTTC
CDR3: CASSLDSAPHNEQFF

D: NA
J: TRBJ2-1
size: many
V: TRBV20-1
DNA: TGCAGTGCATCCCCCCGGGGGGCGTACAATGAGCAGTTCTTC
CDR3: CSASPRGAYNEQFF

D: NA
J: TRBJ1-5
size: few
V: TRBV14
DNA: TGTGCCAGCAGCCAAAGCGGGGTCGATCAGCCCCAGCATTTT
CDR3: CASSQSGVDQPQHF

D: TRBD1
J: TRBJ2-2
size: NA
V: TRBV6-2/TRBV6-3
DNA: TGTGCCAGCAGGCCGTGGGACAGCTCAGACACCGGGGAGCTGTTTTTT
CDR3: CASRPWDSSDTGELFF

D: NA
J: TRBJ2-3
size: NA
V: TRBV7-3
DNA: TGTGCCAGCAGCCCCGGGCCTAGCACAGATACGCAGTATTTT
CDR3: CASSPGPSTDTQYF

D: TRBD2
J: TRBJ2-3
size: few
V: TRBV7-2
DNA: TGTGCCAGCAGCTTACGAGCGGGGGGGAACACAGATACGCAGTATTTT
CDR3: CASSLRAGGNTDTQYF

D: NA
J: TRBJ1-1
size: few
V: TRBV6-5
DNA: TGTGCCAGCAGTGTGACGGCGGGAAACACTGAAGCTTTCTTT
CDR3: CASSVTAGNTEAFF

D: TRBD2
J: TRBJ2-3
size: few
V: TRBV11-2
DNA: TGTGCCAGCAGATCAAAGCGGGGGGGCACAGATACGCAGTATTTT
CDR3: CASRSKRGGTDTQYF

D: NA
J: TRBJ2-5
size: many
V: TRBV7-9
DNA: TGTGCCAGCAGCCGCTGGGACGATGGAGAGACCCAGTACTTC
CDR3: CASSRWDDGETQYF

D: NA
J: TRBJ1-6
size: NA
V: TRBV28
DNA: TGTGCCAGCAGTTCCCCCGGCGAGGATGTAGGGAATTCACCCCTCCACTTT
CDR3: CASSSPGEDVGNSPLHF

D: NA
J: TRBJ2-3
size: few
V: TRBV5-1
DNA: TGCGCCAGCAGCTTTTGGACCTCCTTGCAGGATACGCAGTATTTT
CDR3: CASSFWTSLQDTQYF

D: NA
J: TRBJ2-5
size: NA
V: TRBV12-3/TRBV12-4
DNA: TGTGCCAGCAGTTTAGGACAGAAAGAGACCCAGTACTTC
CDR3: CASSLGQKETQYF

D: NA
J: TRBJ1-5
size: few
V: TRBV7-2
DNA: TGTGCCAGCACTCCACGCGGCGGAGGGGAACAGCCCCAGCATTTT
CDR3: CASTPRGGGEQPQHF

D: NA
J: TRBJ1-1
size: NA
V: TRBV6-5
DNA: TGTGCCAGGATCCATATGGCTTTCTTT
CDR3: CARIHMAFF

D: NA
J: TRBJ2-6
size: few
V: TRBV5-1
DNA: TGCGCCAGCAGCTATACAGCCTCTGGGGCCAACGTCCTGACTTTC
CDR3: CASSYTASGANVLTF

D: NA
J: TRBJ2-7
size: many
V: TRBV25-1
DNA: TGTGCCAGCAGTGAGGCTACGGGCCGACACTACGAGCAGTACTTC
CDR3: CASSEATGRHYEQYF

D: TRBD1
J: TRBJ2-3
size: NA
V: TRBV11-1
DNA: TGTGCCAGCAGCTCCCTCCTAGACAGGGTAGCAGATACGCAGTATTTT
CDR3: CASSSLLDRVADTQYF

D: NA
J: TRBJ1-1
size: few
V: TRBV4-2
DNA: TGTGCCAGCAGCCAAGGGTCGTTAGAAACTGAAGCTTTCTTT
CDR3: CASSQGSLETEAFF

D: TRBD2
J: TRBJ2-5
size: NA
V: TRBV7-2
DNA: TGTGCCAGCACCCGCGGGGGGGTGGAGACCCAGTACTTC
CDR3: CASTRGGVETQYF

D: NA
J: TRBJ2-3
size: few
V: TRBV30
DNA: TGTGCCTGGACAGCACCGAGCACAGATACGCAGTATTTT
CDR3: CAWTAPSTDTQYF

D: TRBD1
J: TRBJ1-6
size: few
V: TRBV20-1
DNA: TGCAGTGCTAGAGGCAGGGGGTATAATTCACCCCTCCACTTT
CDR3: CSARGRGYNSPLHF

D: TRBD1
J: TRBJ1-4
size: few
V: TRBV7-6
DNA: TGTGCCAGCAGCTTCGGGACAGACCCTAATGAAAAACTGTTTTTT
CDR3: CASSFGTDPNEKLFF

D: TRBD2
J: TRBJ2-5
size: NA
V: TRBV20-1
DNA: TGCAGTGCTAGAGGAGGGTCGGGGGGGCCAGAGACCCAGTACTTC
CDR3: CSARGGSGGPETQYF

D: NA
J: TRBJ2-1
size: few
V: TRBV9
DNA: TGTGCCAGCAGGCCCAATCCCCATAACAATGAGCAGTTCTTC
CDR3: CASRPNPHNNEQFF

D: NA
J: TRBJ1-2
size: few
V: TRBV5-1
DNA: TGCGCCAGCAGCAACCCGACAGGTCACTATGGCTACACCTTC
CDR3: CASSNPTGHYGYTF

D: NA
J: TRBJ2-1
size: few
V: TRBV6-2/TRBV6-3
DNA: TGTGCCAGCAGTTCCGGGGTCCCTAGTTGGAATGAGCAGTTCTTC
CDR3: CASSSGVPSWNEQFF

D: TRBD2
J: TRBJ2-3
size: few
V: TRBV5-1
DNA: TGCGCCAGCAGCTTAGACAGCGGGGAATCAGATACGCAGTATTTT
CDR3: CASSLDSGESDTQYF

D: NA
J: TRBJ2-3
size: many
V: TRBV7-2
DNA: TGTGCCAGCAGCTTGGGCGGTACGCAGTATTTT
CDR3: CASSLGGTQYF

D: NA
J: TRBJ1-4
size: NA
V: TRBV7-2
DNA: TGTGCCAGCAGCACAGCCGTTCAGGGATGGGGTGAAAAACTGTTTTTT
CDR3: CASSTAVQGWGEKLFF

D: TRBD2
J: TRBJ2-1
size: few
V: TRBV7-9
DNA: TGTGCCAGCAGCTGGACTAGGCCAAATGAGCAGTTCTTC
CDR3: CASSWTRPNEQFF

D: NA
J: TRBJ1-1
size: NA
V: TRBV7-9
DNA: TGTGCCAGCAGCTTCGGACCTGACACTGAAGCTTTCTTT
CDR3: CASSFGPDTEAFF

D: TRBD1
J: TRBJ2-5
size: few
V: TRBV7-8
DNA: TGTGCCAGCAGCTCGAGGACAGGGTACCAAGAGACCCAGTACTTC
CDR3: CASSSRTGYQETQYF

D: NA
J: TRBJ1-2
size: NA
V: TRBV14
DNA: TGTGCCAGCAGCCGTAAGGGACCGCCTATTGAGGGGGGCTACACCTTC
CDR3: CASSRKGPPIEGGYTF